The 22 T cell receptor beta chains presented below share a single source sample, sequenced in a study of vaccination and CD4 T cells after COVID-19. These TCRs' antigens remain unknown. Time point in this sample: late sampling 161 to 241 days after vaccination in three convalescent patients. Indicated treatment: approximately nine-day PBMC culture with coronavirus spike peptide pools or control peptides (ViraFEST assay). The Oncomine TCR Beta short-read assay generated sequence data from the DNA of cultured CD4+ T cells. TCRdb ran MiXCR on the PCR reads and lists one entry per CDR3 protein. The repertoire holds some 24,000 distinct CDR3 sequences, roughly 40% seen once, with 3.5% to 5% in the top ten. The source material was CD4+ T cells from blood, cultured in vitro, sampled about 7 months after SARS-CoV-2 vaccination. Receptors originate from a human donor who had recovered from COVID-19.

V is TRBV28 and J is TRBJ1-5, with 12 positions matching TRBD1. The ends lost 5 bases at V and 2 bases at J; junction bases unmatched: 13. Germline V gene data show CDR1 as MDHEN and CDR2 as SYDVKM. CDR3 length: 19 amino acids. CDR3 bases: TGTGCCAGCAGTCTCCCGCACCGGGACAGGGGGCTTGGCAATCAGCCCCAGCATTTT. Translation: CASSLPHRDRGLGNQPQHF.

The V call is TRBV20-1, the J call TRBJ2-7, with 10 bases lining up with TRBD2. The CDR3 is made up of 15 amino acids. Germline V lookup: CDR1 DFQATT, CDR2 SNEGSKA (reference sequence). The V and J ends lost 6 bases and 9 bases, in that order; junction bases with no gene match: 17. This CDR3 reads CSAVDRASGRVGQYF. In DNA, the CDR3 is TGCAGTGCCGTAGATCGGGCTAGCGGGAGAGTGGGGCAGTACTTC.

V is TRBV19 and J is TRBJ2-1, with 7 bases identical to TRBD2. Germline assignment: CDR1 LNHDA and CDR2 SQIVND (reference sequence). The CDR3 contains 15 residues. V lost 3 bases, J lost 10 bases, and 12 bases stayed unmatched. The CDR3 DNA reads TGTGCCAGTAGTATCGAGGCTGTGGCCGGGGGGGAGCAGTTCTTC. It is translated as CASSIEAVAGGEQFF.

This clonotype has just a few counts. V and J are TRBV24-1 and TRBJ1-1; D remains ambiguous. V lost 7 bases, J lost 1 base, and 6 bases lay in between. Germline V gives CDR1 KGHDR, CDR2 SFDVKD. CDR3 length: 12 amino acids. The CDR3 DNA follows: TGTGCCACCAGGAAAGGGAACACTGAAGCTTTCTTT. Encoded protein: CATRKGNTEAFF.

V and J are TRBV29-1 and TRBJ2-5, with 10 bases lining up with TRBD2. V dropped 6 bases and J dropped 4; count of bases not matched to a gene: 5. Germline V lookup: CDR1 SQVTM, CDR2 ANQGSEA. The CDR3 is made up of 13 amino acids. The CDR3 reads CSVLAGGAETQYF. The CDR3 DNA is TGCAGCGTCTTAGCGGGAGGAGCAGAGACCCAGTACTTC.

This rearrangement joins TRBV7-8 to TRBJ1-6; D is ambiguous. Deletions cut 0 bases from V and 6 bases from J, with 12 bases between. Germline CDR1 and CDR2: SGHVS and FQNEAQ. The CDR3 has 16 residues. The CDR3 bases are TGTGCCAGCAGCTTAGCGGAGAGACCGATTAATTCACCCCTCCACTTT. Translating gives CASSLAERPINSPLHF.

This clonotype has only a few counts. The genes are TRBV28 and TRBJ1-5; no clear D. The CDR3 is 12 residues long. Trimming removed 11 bases at V and 0 bases at J, with 8 bases between. CDR1 and CDR2 (germline): MDHEN, SYDVKM. CDR3 amino acids: CAGSYSNQPQHF. The CDR3 DNA is TGTGCCGGGTCCTATAGCAATCAGCCCCAGCATTTT.

V usage is TRBV24-1 and J usage is TRBJ2-3, with D perhaps being TRBD1 or TRBD2 (5 bases each). CDR1 and CDR2 from the germline V gene are KGHDR and SFDVKD. The CDR3 runs to 17 residues. Trimming stripped 2 bases from V and 1 base from J, with 15 bases between. As DNA, the CDR3 is TGTGCCACCAGTGATTCGAGGGCTGGGACGGGCACAGATACGCAGTATTTT. Translated: CATSDSRAGTGTDTQYF.

The chain has TRBV7-9 and TRBJ1-5, with 8 bases fitting TRBD1. Trimming took 5 bases from V and 5 from J; bases not matched to a gene: 8. Germline loops: CDR1 SEHNR, CDR2 FQNEAQ (reference sequence). There are 15 residues in the CDR3. CDR3 bases: TGTGCCAGCAGCAAAGGGACAGGAGACTATCAGCCCCAGCATTTT. It yields the protein CASSKGTGDYQPQHF.

The rearrangement joins TRBV28 to TRBJ2-7; D tentatively fits TRBD1 or TRBD2 (6 bases each). V lost 5 bases to trimming and J lost 7 bases, with 12 bases between them. Germline V gene sequence: CDR1 MDHEN, CDR2 SYDVKM. The length of the CDR3 is 12 residues. CDR3 in amino acids: CASSGGGGEQYF. In DNA, the CDR3 is TGTGCCAGCAGTGGAGGGGGTGGTGAGCAGTACTTC.

The CDR3 loop is CASRPHGTGSLMAQHF. The DNA of the CDR3 is TGTGCCAGCCGACCGCACGGGACAGGGAGCCTAATGGCCCAGCATTTT. The chain joins TRBV28 to TRBJ1-5, with 9 bases fitting TRBD1. Germline lookup yields CDR1 MDHEN and CDR2 SYDVKM. The V and J ends lost 8 bases and 11 bases, in that order; junction bases with no gene match: 19. The CDR3 runs 16 residues.

The V and J genes are TRBV24-1 and TRBJ1-2; 7 bases map to TRBD1. The CDR3 has 14 amino acids. J gave up 10 bases and V 3 bases, and 10 bases lay outside the gene matches. Germline lookup yields CDR1 KGHDR and CDR2 SFDVKD. The CDR3 sequence: CATSDPNLGTDYTF. The CDR3 DNA is TGTGCCACCAGTGATCCGAACCTCGGGACAGACTACACCTTC.

The chain combines TRBV20-1 with TRBJ1-1; tentatively, D is TRBD1 (5 bases). Germline V CDR1 and CDR2: DFQATT, SNEGSKA (reference sequence). V lost 3 bases to trimming and J lost 4 bases, with 21 bases between them. This CDR3 region has 16 residues. CDR3 sequence reads: CSASDLGGAWSTEAFF. The DNA for the CDR3 is TGCAGTGCTAGCGATCTCGGAGGGGCTTGGAGCACTGAAGCTTTCTTT.

There are a few counts of this clonotype. The gene calls are TRBV20-1 and TRBJ1-6, with D hard to call. Trimming cost V 6 bases and J 9 bases, with 15 bases left between them. CDR1 is DFQATT, CDR2 SNEGSKA, per germline (reference sequence). CDR3 length: 13 residues. The CDR3 spells CSAAGPRRSPLHF. The CDR3 nucleotides are TGCAGTGCGGCCGGGCCCAGACGTTCACCCCTCCACTTT.

This chain links TRBV7-8 with TRBJ2-1, with TRBD2 identical over 13 bases. The V gene's germline CDR1 is SGHVS and CDR2 FQNEAQ. The CDR3 loop spans 19 amino acids. J gave up 4 bases and V 1 base, and 10 bases lay outside the gene matches. CDR3 sequence reads: CASSLVSATSGRTYNEQFF. CDR3 DNA: TGTGCCAGCAGCTTAGTCTCTGCGACTAGCGGGAGGACTTACAATGAGCAGTTCTTC.

The chain couples TRBV28 to TRBJ2-7; 11 bases are a match to TRBD2. The CDR3 has 15 residues. CDR1 and CDR2 from the germline V gene are MDHEN and SYDVKM. The junction had 6 bases not matched to a gene; V was cut back by 6 bases and J by 2 bases. The CDR3 coding sequence is TGTGCCAGCAGCCGTACTAGCGGGAGAACCTACGAGCAGTACTTC. It yields the protein CASSRTSGRTYEQYF.

The J gene is TRBJ2-7, the V gene TRBV4-2; perhaps TRBD1 as D (7 bases). Trimming shortened V by 0 bases and J by 6 bases, and 15 bases separated the two germline ends. The CDR3 runs 15 residues. Germline values: CDR1 LGHNA, CDR2 YNFKEQ. CDR3 protein: CASSQDGGTVLEQYF. CDR3 bases: TGTGCCAGCAGCCAAGATGGAGGGACAGTTCTCGAGCAGTACTTC.

The chain is built from TRBV20-1 and TRBJ2-5; 10 nucleotides align to TRBD2. The CDR3 extends over 15 amino acids. CDR1 and CDR2 (germline): DFQATT, SNEGSKA (reference sequence). Germline trimming cut 6 bases from V and 2 bases from J; bases unmatched to any gene: 9. CDR3 bases: TGCAGTGCGAACGGACTAGCGGAGCCACAAGAGACCCAGTACTTC. Translated, it gives CSANGLAEPQETQYF.

This clonotype has only a few counts. V gene TRBV7-9 combines with J gene TRBJ2-5, with 8 bases that match TRBD1. CDR1 and CDR2 from the germline V gene are SEHNR and FQNEAQ (reference sequence). The J segment lost 2 bases and the V segment lost 1 base, leaving 9 bases of the junction unmatched. This CDR3 spans 17 amino acids. CDR3 sequence (DNA): TGTGCCAGCAGCTTAGGTGGACAGGGAGGCCCTCAAGAGACCCAGTACTTC. Translation gives CASSLGGQGGPQETQYF.

This clonotype was seen a few times. This chain uses TRBV20-1 with TRBJ2-5; no clear D gene. Germline V gene lookup returns CDR1 DFQATT and CDR2 SNEGSKA (reference sequence). V dropped 4 bases and J dropped 0 bases, with 6 bases sitting between them. This CDR3 has 12 residues. CDR3 DNA sequence: TGCAGTGCTATAGCCTACCAAGAGACCCAGTACTTC. It specifies CSAIAYQETQYF.

The chain joins TRBV6-1 to TRBJ2-7; D not resolved. The ends were cut back, 0 bases at V and 0 bases at J, with 9 bases in the middle. The CDR3 has 15 amino acids. Germline V gene sequence: CDR1 MNHNS, CDR2 SASEGT. The CDR3, as DNA: TGTGCCAGCAGTGAAGCACCGGTGCTCTCCTACGAGCAGTACTTC. Amino acids: CASSEAPVLSYEQYF.

In regard to this clonotype: This may be a read error, as it is one base from a much larger clone. This chain uses TRBV6-1 with TRBJ2-7; 13 bases are a match to TRBD2. This CDR3 region has 15 residues. Germline assignment: CDR1 MNHNS and CDR2 SASEGT. This CDR3 reads CASSGLAGGSYEQCF. The CDR3 DNA reads as TGTGCCAGCAGTGGACTAGCGGGAGGATCCTACGAGCAGTGCTTC.